This T cell receptor beta chain originates from a study of OX40 agonist ivuxolimab in advanced cancers. For the study in its entirety: Ivuxolimab was an agonistic, fully human IgG2 monoclonal antibody directed against OX40 (CD134), a costimulatory receptor. Intravenous ivuxolimab was administered to patients every 2 weeks at six dose levels: 0.01, 0.1, 0.3, 1.5, 3 and 10 mg/kg. Among the approximately 50 dose-escalation patients, 19 had hepatocellular carcinoma, some 15 melanoma, 9 renal cell carcinoma and 9 head and neck cancer. In the dose-escalation cohort, more than 80% of patients were male, and the mean age was 60 years with a range of about 20 to 80. Patients were allowed to have had prior anti-PD-1, anti-PD-L1 or anti-CTLA-4 therapy, and 30% to 40% of the dose-escalation patients had been treated with checkpoint inhibitors. Partial responses were achieved by three dose-escalation patients, of whom one had hepatocellular carcinoma and two had cutaneous melanoma. The purpose of peripheral TCRbeta sequencing was to test whether ivuxolimab changed TCR sequence diversity and led to clonal T-cell expansion. The paper covers the monotherapy dose-escalation part of the phase I ivuxolimab trial, which included N ≈ 57 patients. Beyond this particular receptor, the publication reports: After ivuxolimab, CD8+ T cells had more expanded clones than CD4+ T cells on average. Low levels of normalized T-cell clonal expansion were also seen in some nonresponding patients. Which antigens the clonally expanded peripheral T cells were specific for was not determined. Partial responders in the 0.1-3.0 mg/kg groups had among the lowest normalized peripheral clonal expansion, especially among CD8+ T cells. At doses of 0.1 to 3.0 mg/kg, clonal expansion of both CD4+ and CD8+ T cells in blood was seen between baseline and week 6.

The CDR3 measures 15 amino acids from cysteine to phenylalanine. The DNA shown is the 45-base CDR3, in frame from base 1. According to the germline V gene, CDR1 reads KGHSH and CDR2 reads LQKENI. Ends trimmed: V by 4 bases, J by 2 bases; bases unmatched to a gene: 4. Patients with a history of autoimmune disease or receiving systemic immunosuppression were excluded from the trial. Peripheral blood for TCR sequencing was collected from all dose cohorts at baseline, on cycle 4 day 1, and on cycle 7 day 1. The samples were drawn from a first-in-human, open-label, multicenter phase I dose-escalation trial of ivuxolimab. The trial enrolled adults with locally advanced or metastatic head and neck squamous cell, hepatocellular, melanoma or renal cell carcinoma. Before TCR sequencing, CD4+ T cells and CD8+ T cells were sorted from peripheral blood as separate populations. Genomic DNA was isolated from the sorted cells so that the TCRbeta CDR3 region could be sequenced. TCRbeta CDR3 regions were sequenced using the immunoSEQ Assay. Not all clones reach the TCRdb copy of this immuneACCESS table, which keeps in-frame sequences only. Checked studies attribute under half of the gap to unresolved V genes and leave the rest unexplained. The sample yields roughly 70,000 clones; roughly 85% were counted once. Approximately 0.81% of the sample rests with the top ten.

For this clone: Its binding antigen is unknown. Per-nucleotide qualities are absent, and no much larger clonotype sits a single base away.

The TCR comes from an adult with an advanced solid tumor such as melanoma, head and neck, liver or kidney cancer. This chain is built from TRBV18 and TRBJ2-3, with TRBD1 identical over 9 junction bases. Here the sequenced sample was CD4+ or CD8+ T cells sorted from blood, taken in a trial of the OX40 agonist ivuxolimab. The CDR3 region has the sequence CASSLQGALTDTQYF. The nucleotides read TGTGCCAGCTCACTACAGGGGGCCCTCACAGATACGCAGTATTTT.